This T cell receptor beta chain was sequenced during a study of regulatory T cells in long-lasting Graves disease. For the study at large: Graves' patients, diagnosed recently, had received antithyroid drugs under 3 months.

CDR3 regions were amplified by Arm-PCR using iRepertoire HTBI primers to build TCR beta libraries. MiXCR, applied by TCRdb to the multiplex PCR reads, yields one record per CDR3 protein. The sample lists around 320,000 distinct CDR3 sequences, 15% to 20% seen once, with about 27% in the top ten. This clonotype was found many times. Trimming at V came to 4 bases and at J to 1 base, leaving 6 bases not matched to a gene. The CDR3 consists of 15 residues. Germline V lookup: CDR1 SNHLY, CDR2 FYNNEI. Time point noted: newly diagnosed GD, antithyroid drugs for less than 3 months. PBMC RNA served as the TCR library source. It was an endocrinology department in Xi'an, China, that provided the patients. The data also belong to a second study, concerning T cells in Graves' hyperthyroidism and ophthalmopathy. That report notes: The TCR CDR3 first-round RT-PCR relied on the HTBI primer set. Ophthalmopathy and stable hyperthyroidism were separated by a 13 V-J model.

This chain links TRBV2 with TRBJ2-5; 7 nucleotides match TRBD2. The sample in question was peripheral blood mononuclear cells (PBMCs), obtained at new diagnosis, from a patient treated with antithyroid drugs. The sequence was obtained from a man in his forties or fifties with Graves disease. CDR3 DNA: TGTGCCAGCAGTGCTCCTGGGAGGGGCCAAGAGACCCAGTACTTC. It is translated as CASSAPGRGQETQYF.